This TCR beta chain was captured by sequencing in a study of early T cells in non-severe SARS-CoV-2 infection. About the research overall: Bulk RNA from unsorted whole blood was sequenced; chains were unpaired.

With regard to this clonotype: Germline is not matched at one junction end, which may reflect a read error.

Each CDR3 protein gets one entry after TCRdb re-called the 5' RACE reads with MiXCR. The sample yields tens of thousands of distinct CDR3 sequences, around 13% seen once. The receptor was isolated from an adult who was a healthcare worker with PCR-confirmed SARS-CoV-2 infection or an uninfected control (not recorded which). Sequences were obtained from whole blood.

In DNA, the CDR3 is TGTGCCAGCAGCTTAGTCCCTAACTATGGCTACATCTTC. Protein sequence: CASSLVPNYGYIF. V and J are TRBV7-8 and TRBJ1-2; D gene unclear. Germline-derived CDR1 and CDR2 are SGHVS and FQNEAQ. This CDR3 is built from 13 residues.